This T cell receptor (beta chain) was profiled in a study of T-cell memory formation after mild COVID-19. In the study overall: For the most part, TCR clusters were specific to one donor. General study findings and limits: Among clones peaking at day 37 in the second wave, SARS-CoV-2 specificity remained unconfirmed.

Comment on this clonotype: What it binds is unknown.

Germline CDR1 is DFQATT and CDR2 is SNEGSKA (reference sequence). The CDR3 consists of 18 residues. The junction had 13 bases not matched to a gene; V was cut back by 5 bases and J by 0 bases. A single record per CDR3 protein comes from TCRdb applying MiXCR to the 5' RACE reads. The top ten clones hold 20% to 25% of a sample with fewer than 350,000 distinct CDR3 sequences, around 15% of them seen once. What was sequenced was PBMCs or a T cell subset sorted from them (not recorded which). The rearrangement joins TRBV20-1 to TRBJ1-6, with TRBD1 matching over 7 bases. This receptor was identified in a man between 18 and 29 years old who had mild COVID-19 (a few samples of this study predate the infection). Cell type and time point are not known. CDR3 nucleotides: TGCAGTGCTCCCGACAGGGCCGGCTCGAGCTCCTATAATTCACCCCTCCACTTT. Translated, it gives CSAPDRAGSSSYNSPLHF.